Reported below is one TCR beta chain. This clonotype was detected a few times. What antigen it recognizes has not been identified. No much larger clone is present one base from it, and per-base qualities are unavailable. Receptors were amplified or captured by RT-PCR. Sequencer: Illumina HiSeq 2500. TCRdb reran the public reads through fastp at Q25 and MiXCR, keeping productive beta chains. Every distinct CDR3 protein forms one entry, paired with its most common genes and DNA. The sample table lists around 250,000 distinct CDR3 sequences, 9.5% to 15% of them with a count of one. 7.8% of the sample rests with the top ten. This specimen belongs to a study of response to subunit inactivated influenza vaccine (dated 2018 in TCRdb). Regarding the complete study: The study used deep quantitative T cell receptor repertoire profiling to track responses to a trivalent subunit inactivated influenza vaccine.

Summary of the overall study and its limitations: The authors suggested that each seasonal influenza vaccination may recruit only a limited number of new T cells.

Between the V and J ends, shortened by 1 base and 4 bases respectively, the junction contains 3 bases. In the germline V gene, CDR1 corresponds to KGHDR and CDR2 to SFDVKD. Its CDR3 holds 13 amino acids, cysteine through phenylalanine. The entry retains the CDR3 DNA only, 39 bases that are in frame from base 1. The starting material was non-naive T cells sorted from PBMCs, obtained approximately 15 days before vaccination. Taken with the paper, the label for cell subset or site translates to: memory T cell fraction. The sequence came from a man aged 50 or older who received an inactivated influenza vaccine. Donor details come from another sample of the same person, matched by shared clones. The chain employs TRBV24-1 and TRBJ2-2, with the D gene not confidently named. The CDR3: CATSDFVTGELFF. The DNA reads TGTGCCACCAGTGATTTCGTCACCGGGGAGCTGTTTTTT.